The 18 T cell receptor beta chains given below trace back to one sample, sequenced in a study of blood T cells in healthy people across ages. With a J-beta primer mix and a sample-barcoded 5' primer, a second PCR ran 7 to 11 cycles. TCRdb re-analysed the 5' RACE reads in MiXCR, keeping a single row per CDR3 protein. This sample has about 720,000 distinct CDR3 sequences, with around a fifth found just once. Sample: blood. The receptors derive from an older man in good health.

This sequence joins TRBV7-9 and TRBJ1-2; no clear D gene. The germline gives CDR1 SEHNR, CDR2 FQNEAQ (reference sequence). The CDR3 extends over 15 amino acids. V lost 4 bases, J lost 8 bases, and 20 bases lay in between. The CDR3 sequence is CASSSHRTGFDGYTF. CDR3 nucleotide sequence: TGTGCCAGCAGCTCGCACCGGACGGGGTTCGACGGCTACACCTTC.

V usage is TRBV25-1 and J usage is TRBJ2-1; tentative D call: TRBD1 (5 bases). The length of the CDR3 is 17 residues. Trimming removed 2 bases from V and 0 bases from J, with 14 bases in between. In germline, CDR1 is MGHDK, CDR2 SYGVNS. The CDR3 DNA follows: TGTGCCAGCAGTGAACCCAACAGGTTTTCCTCCTACAATGAGCAGTTCTTC. The encoded protein is CASSEPNRFSSYNEQFF.

V and J are TRBV11-2 and TRBJ2-6, with TRBD2 matching 13 bases. Germline CDR1 and CDR2: SGHAT and FQNNGV. Germline trimming cut 1 base from V and 4 bases from J; bases unmatched to any gene: 13. The CDR3 has 21 amino acids. Here the CDR3 reads CASSLGLAGGTIRAGANVLTF. CDR3 sequence (DNA): TGTGCCAGCAGCTTAGGACTAGCGGGGGGAACCATCCGTGCGGGGGCCAACGTCCTGACTTTC.

This chain joins TRBV7-9 and TRBJ2-7, with D possibly called TRBD1 or TRBD2 (5 bases each). Germline CDR1 reads SEHNR; CDR2 reads FQNEAQ (reference sequence). Trimming left V 5 bases short and J 3 bases short, with 17 bases between. The CDR3 is 15 residues long. The CDR3 coding sequence is TGTGCCAGCAGCGCGGACGGGACGCCCAACTACGAGCAGTACTTC. Translating gives CASSADGTPNYEQYF.

The V call is TRBV12-3 or TRBV12-4, the J call TRBJ1-1; D perhaps matches TRBD1 (6 bases). This CDR3 is built from 14 residues. V was shortened by 8 bases and J by 2 bases, with 15 bases between the two germline ends. CDR3 residues: CASLPDSRNTEAFF. In nucleotides, the CDR3 is TGTGCCAGCCTACCGGACAGTCGTAACACTGAAGCTTTCTTT.

This clonotype was picked up a small number of times. One end of the junction varies from germline; a read error may be responsible. The chain is built from TRBV3-1 and TRBJ2-7; D uncertain. The germline V gene encodes CDR1 LGHDT and CDR2 YNNKEL (reference sequence). This CDR3 contains 10 residues. CDR3: CASSHGEQCF. The CDR3 coding sequence is TGTGCCAGCAGCCATGGCGAGCAGTGCTTC.

This clonotype was observed a handful of times. The rearrangement links TRBV11-2 to TRBJ2-5, with a possible D match to TRBD1 (6 bases). CDR3 length: 16 amino acids. V dropped 1 base and J dropped 4 bases, with 16 bases sitting between them. Germline V gene lookup returns CDR1 SGHAT and CDR2 FQNNGV. Here the CDR3 reads CASSLGNRVFGETQYF. CDR3 nucleotides: TGTGCCAGCAGCTTAGGCAACAGGGTCTTTGGAGAGACCCAGTACTTC.

This clonotype was found a few times. The rearrangement joins TRBV2 to TRBJ1-4; a weak D match, TRBD1 (5 bases). The V end lost 8 bases, the J end lost 0 bases, and 13 bases lay between the germline ends. CDR1 SNHLY and CDR2 FYNNEI come from the germline V gene. The length of the CDR3 is 15 residues. The CDR3 region is CASWGSPATNEKLFF. As DNA, the CDR3 is TGTGCCAGCTGGGGCAGCCCCGCAACTAATGAAAAACTGTTTTTT.

This clonotype has only a few counts. The chain recombines TRBV14 with TRBJ1-2, with TRBD1 matching 7 bases. V lost 0 bases and J lost 7; bases outside the gene matches: 2. This CDR3 spans 13 amino acids. Germline values: CDR1 SGHDN, CDR2 FVKESK. CDR3 residues: CASSQDPGGGYTF. The CDR3 DNA reads TGTGCCAGCAGCCAAGACCCAGGGGGTGGCTACACCTTC.

The rearrangement uses TRBV3-1 and TRBJ2-3; D not resolved. Trimming pared 0 bases from V and 0 bases from J, leaving 10 bases between. CDR1 is LGHDT and CDR2 is YNNKEL in the germline V gene (reference sequence). The CDR3 is 16 residues long. The chain's CDR3 is CASSQDRIGSTDTQYF. CDR3 in DNA: TGTGCCAGCAGCCAAGATCGAATCGGGAGCACAGATACGCAGTATTTT.

This clonotype was seen only a few times. The genes are TRBV11-3 and TRBJ1-1, with D possibly TRBD1 on 5 matching bases. Germline assignment: CDR1 SGHNT and CDR2 YENEEA. This CDR3 has 15 amino acids. The germline V and J ends were trimmed by 2 bases and 4 bases, with 14 bases remaining between them. As DNA, the CDR3 is TGTGCCAGCAGCTTACGGGGGATTTTGGGCACTGAAGCTTTCTTT. Translation gives CASSLRGILGTEAFF.

This clonotype showed up just once. V is TRBV12-3 or TRBV12-4 and J is TRBJ1-1; TRBD1 matches at 8 bases. The CDR3 is 16 residues long. Trimming took 4 bases from V and 5 from J; bases not matched to a gene: 12. The chain's CDR3 is CASSSDYIRGRTEAFF. CDR3 coding DNA: TGTGCCAGCAGTTCAGATTACATCAGGGGGCGTACTGAAGCTTTCTTT.

The chain combines TRBV20-1 with TRBJ1-1; D call uncertain. This CDR3 is built from 11 residues. V lost 7 bases and J 7 bases, leaving 13 bases between the germline ends. CDR1 DFQATT and CDR2 SNEGSKA come from the germline V gene (reference sequence). CDR3 DNA: TGCAGTGTTAGGGTGTTGGGTGAAGCTTTCTTT. This encodes CSVRVLGEAFF.

There are a few counts of this clonotype. The germline gene is not matched at one end of the junction; a read error may be the cause. The chain links TRBV18 to TRBJ1-2; D is uncertain. In germline, CDR1 is KGHSH, CDR2 LQKENI. The CDR3 contains 15 residues. The CDR3 DNA follows: TGTACCAGCTCACCAATGGTCACCGCTATCTATGGCTACACCTTC. Translating gives CTSSPMVTAIYGYTF. Full variable domain (remainder filled in from reference TRBV18 and TRBJ1-2): NAGVMQNPRHLVRRRGQEARLRCSPMKGHSHVYWYRQLPEEGLKFMVYLQKENIIDESGMPKERFSAEFPKEGPSILRIQQVVRGDSAAYFCTSSPMVTAIYGYTFGSGTRLTVV.

This clonotype occurred a few times. The chain combines TRBV12-3 or TRBV12-4 with TRBJ1-1; possibly TRBD1 for D (5 bases). The CDR3 length is 12 residues. V lost 6 bases to trimming and J lost 5 bases, with 10 bases between them. The CDR3 nucleotides read TGTGCCAGCAGGGGGCGGCGGACTGAAGCTTTCTTT. Its translation: CASRGRRTEAFF.

The chain couples TRBV5-1 to TRBJ2-3; a possible D gene is TRBD2 (5 bases). The germline CDR1 and CDR2 sequences are SGHRS and YFSETQ. The CDR3 covers 14 residues. Trimming pared 4 bases from V and 2 bases from J, leaving 11 bases between. The CDR3 here is CASSRTTITDTQYF. CDR3 nucleotide sequence: TGCGCCAGCAGCCGCACGACTATCACAGATACGCAGTATTTT.

This clonotype was recorded a few times. The chain joins TRBV10-3 to TRBJ2-7, with 11 bases that match TRBD2. J lost 0 bases, V lost 7 bases, and 2 bases had no gene match. The CDR3 covers 14 residues. Germline assignment: CDR1 ENHRY and CDR2 SYGVKD. The DNA for the CDR3 is TGTGCCATCAAAGGGACTAGCGGCTCCTACGAGCAGTACTTC. Protein product: CAIKGTSGSYEQYF.

This clonotype was observed many times. The chain combines TRBV29-1 with TRBJ1-2; D unclear. Germline lookup yields CDR1 SQVTM and CDR2 ANQGSEA. V lost 6 bases, J lost 4 bases, and 12 bases lay in between. The CDR3 extends over 12 amino acids. CDR3 sequence: CSVVLAGYGYTF. The CDR3 DNA follows: TGCAGCGTCGTGTTGGCGGGCTATGGCTACACCTTC.